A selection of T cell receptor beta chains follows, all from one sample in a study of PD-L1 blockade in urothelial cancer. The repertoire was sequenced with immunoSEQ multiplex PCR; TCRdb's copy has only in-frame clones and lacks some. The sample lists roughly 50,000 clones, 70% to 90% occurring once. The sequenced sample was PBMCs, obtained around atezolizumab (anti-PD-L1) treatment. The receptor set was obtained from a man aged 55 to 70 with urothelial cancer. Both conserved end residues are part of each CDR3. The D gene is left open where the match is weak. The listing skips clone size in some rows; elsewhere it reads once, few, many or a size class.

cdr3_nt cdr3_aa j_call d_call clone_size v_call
TGTGCCAGTAGTATAGGCGTTTATAGCAATCAGCCCCAGCATTTT CASSIGVYSNQPQHF TRBJ1-5 NA NA TRBV19
TGTGCCAGCAGCTCTCAGACAGGGACTAGCAATCAGCCCCAGCATTTT CASSSQTGTSNQPQHF TRBJ1-5 TRBD1 few TRBV7-9
TGTGCCAGCAGTGACCCGGGGGGTAGCACAGATACGCAGTATTTT CASSDPGGSTDTQYF TRBJ2-3 TRBD2 NA TRBV2
TGTGCCAGCCGGAGGGAAATGTACTTC CASRREMYF TRBJ2-5 NA NA TRBV21-1
TGCGCCAGCAGCTTGGGGGCAGGGCTAACCGGGGAGCTGTTTTTT CASSLGAGLTGELFF TRBJ2-2 NA NA TRBV5-1
TGTGCCAGCAGCTTAGGGCCCCTCACAGATACGCAGTATTTT CASSLGPLTDTQYF TRBJ2-3 NA NA TRBV7-2
TGTGCCAGCTCACCCGACAGCATGAACACTGAAGCTTTCTTT CASSPDSMNTEAFF TRBJ1-1 NA few TRBV18
TGTGCAAGTCGCTCCCTCTTAGCAGACTACTACGAGCAGTACTTC CASRSLLADYYEQYF TRBJ2-7 NA NA TRBV12-2
TGTGCCAGCAGCCCCCGACAGGGAAATAACGTCTATGGCTACACCTTC CASSPRQGNNVYGYTF TRBJ1-2 TRBD1 NA TRBV9
TGTGCCAGCAGACCCACAGGGGGCCATAGCAATCAGCCCCAGCATTTT CASRPTGGHSNQPQHF TRBJ1-5 TRBD1 NA TRBV27
TGTGCCACCAGCCCCGGGTCTCTTACCCTTAAAGCTGGCTACACCTTC CATSPGSLTLKAGYTF TRBJ1-2 NA NA TRBV15
TGTGCCAGCAGCTTGGTACCGGGACAGGGGTCGAATGGCTATGGCTACACCTTC CASSLVPGQGSNGYGYTF TRBJ1-2 TRBD1 NA TRBV11-2
TGTGCCAGCAGCTGGGGGGACGCGGGGTCCTATGGCTACACCTTC CASSWGDAGSYGYTF TRBJ1-2 NA NA TRBV5-5
TGTGCCAGCAGCGTAGTGGGGGCGGGTTCACCCCTCCACTTT CASSVVGAGSPLHF TRBJ1-6 NA once TRBV9
TGTGCCAGCAGCGCCCACGGGGGAAGTGAAAAACTGTTTTTT CASSAHGGSEKLFF TRBJ1-4 NA NA TRBV11-2